The present T cell receptor beta chain was sequenced within a study of neurological immune-mediated disorders. The CDR3 runs to 14 residues. Trimming stripped 3 bases from V and 5 bases from J, with 16 bases between. Germline V gene sequence: CDR1 GTSNPN, CDR2 SVGIG (reference sequence). In TCRdb, the 5' RACE reads were re-called with MiXCR into one record per CDR3 protein. The table records roughly 80,000 distinct CDR3 sequences, 15% to 20% of them present only once. Ten or more counts support this clonotype. The chain uses TRBV30 and TRBJ2-5, with a possible D match to TRBD2 (5 bases). The specimen sequenced was PBMCs. This receptor was identified in a woman in her thirties or forties in good health. The CDR3, as DNA: TGTGCCTGGAGCGCGACCGGGGAAGGCGAGACCCAGTACTTC. Protein sequence: CAWSATGEGETQYF. Full variable domain (rest looked up from reference TRBV30 and TRBJ2-5): SQTIHQWPATLVQPVGSPLSLECTVEGTSNPNLYWYRQAAGRGLQLLFYSVGIGQISSEVPQNLSASRPQDRQFILSSKKLLLSDSGFYLCAWSATGEGETQYFGPGTRLLVL.